Shown below are 27 T cell receptor beta chains from a single sample sequenced in a study of control samples from healthy donors and cancer patients (dated by TCRdb to about 2020). The method was the immunoSEQ multiplex PCR assay. TCRdb carries this immuneACCESS record with in-frame sequences only. Its versions omit some clonotypes, under half of them owing to an unresolved V gene in the studies checked, with the rest unexplained. This sample holds about 28,000 clones; 90% to 95% were observed only once. The ten largest make up roughly 12% of the sample. The source material was PBMCs. All receptors derive from a man aged 45 to 65 with lung cancer.

The CDR3 nucleotides are TGCGCCAGCAGCTTAGGAGACCCAAGTAATGAGCAGTTCTTC. This gives the protein CASSLGDPSNEQFF. V and J are TRBV5-1 and TRBJ2-1; D unresolved. This CDR3 spans 14 amino acids. The V end was cut by 2 bases, the J end by 7 bases, with 13 bases between. Germline V gene sequence: CDR1 SGHRS, CDR2 YFSETQ.

The genes are TRBV7-2 and TRBJ2-1; D is undetermined. CDR1 and CDR2 (germline): SGHTA, FQGNSA. CDR3 size: 11 residues. The germline V and J ends were trimmed by 3 bases and 9 bases, with 6 bases remaining between them. The CDR3 bases are TGTGCCAGCAGCTTGGATAGTGAGCAGTTCTTC. It specifies CASSLDSEQFF.

The genes are TRBV2 and TRBJ1-6, with D perhaps matching TRBD1 (5 bases). The CDR3 runs 15 residues. Germline V lookup: CDR1 SNHLY, CDR2 FYNNEI. The V and J ends lost 1 base and 7 bases respectively, with 11 bases between them. CDR3 protein: CASSEVGGRNSPLHF. The CDR3, as DNA: TGTGCCAGCAGTGAAGTCGGGGGGAGGAATTCACCCCTCCACTTT.

A word on this clone: The junction shows a germline mismatch at one end, possibly a read error. The V and J genes are TRBV4-3 and TRBJ1-3, with D perhaps matching TRBD1 (6 bases). Germline lookup yields CDR1 LGHNA and CDR2 YSLEER. There are 15 residues in the CDR3. The CDR3 reads CSSSQTARGGNTIYF. In DNA, the CDR3 is TGCTCCAGCAGCCAAACGGCCAGGGGTGGAAACACCATATATTTT.

The CDR3 DNA is TGTGCCAGCAGCTTAGATCTTGGGGTCCCCACTGAAGCTTTCTTT. This codes for CASSLDLGVPTEAFF. J is TRBJ1-1 and V is TRBV11-2; D remains unclear. The CDR3 covers 15 residues. V was cut by 0 bases and J by 4 bases, with 12 bases left in between. Germline V gene sequence: CDR1 SGHAT, CDR2 FQNNGV.

The rearrangement uses TRBV19 and TRBJ2-5; D unresolved. Germline values: CDR1 LNHDA, CDR2 SQIVND (reference sequence). The CDR3 is 15 residues long. V lost 1 base and J 4 bases, leaving 13 bases between the germline ends. CDR3 in amino acids: CASSIGPSQGETQYF. The CDR3 nucleotides read TGTGCCAGTAGTATAGGCCCCTCCCAAGGAGAGACCCAGTACTTC.

The chain recombines TRBV11-2 with TRBJ2-3; D unresolved. The CDR3 sequence is 14 residues long. V was clipped by 1 base and J by 2 bases, with 7 bases between them. The V gene's germline CDR1 is SGHAT and CDR2 FQNNGV. The DNA of the CDR3 is TGTGCCAGCAGCTTAGGGCTACCCACAGATACGCAGTATTTT. It codes for CASSLGLPTDTQYF.

The rearrangement joins TRBV5-5 to TRBJ1-1; weak D call: TRBD1 (5 bases). Per the germline V gene, CDR1 is SGHKS and CDR2 is YYEKEE (reference sequence). Trimming pared 3 bases from V and 0 bases from J, leaving 12 bases between. CDR3 length equals 15 residues. The CDR3 here is CASSSGDWMNTEAFF. Here the CDR3 DNA reads TGTGCCAGCAGCTCGGGGGACTGGATGAACACTGAAGCTTTCTTT.

This sequence joins TRBV2 and TRBJ1-3, with D hard to call. The germline V gene encodes CDR1 SNHLY and CDR2 FYNNEI. Trimming shortened V by 4 bases and J by 0 bases, and 13 bases separated the two germline ends. The CDR3 runs to 16 residues. This CDR3 reads CASSAGSTDSGNTIYF. CDR3 bases: TGTGCCAGCAGTGCTGGCAGCACAGACTCTGGAAACACCATATATTTT.

The chain uses TRBV30 and TRBJ1-1; D might be TRBD1 (6 bases). CDR1 and CDR2 from the germline V gene are GTSNPN and SVGIG (reference sequence). The V gene lost 1 base and the J gene lost 11 bases, with 11 bases spanning the gap. The CDR3 is 11 amino acids. CDR3 sequence (DNA): TGTGCCTGGAGTGAGGGGGGGTTGGCTTTCTTT. Encoded protein: CAWSEGGLAFF.

This chain uses TRBV18 with TRBJ2-5, with D possibly being TRBD2 (5 bases). Germline V gene data show CDR1 as KGHSH and CDR2 as LQKENI. Between the trimmed V and J ends, which lost 4 bases and 0 bases, there was a span of 9 bases. The CDR3 loop spans 14 amino acids. The CDR3 DNA reads TGTGCCAGCTCACTGGGAGTCTACCAAGAGACCCAGTACTTC. It is translated as CASSLGVYQETQYF.

Only one count was recorded for this clone. The rearrangement links TRBV6-2 or TRBV6-3 to TRBJ1-1; no firm D call. V lost 5 bases and J lost 1, with 14 bases in between. Germline V CDR1 and CDR2: MNHEY, SVGEGT. The CDR3 contains 15 residues. The CDR3 bases are TGTGCCAGCAGTATACTACACTCACAGAACACTGAAGCTTTCTTT. This translates into CASSILHSQNTEAFF.

The rearrangement uses TRBV27 and TRBJ2-7; TRBD2 might be the D (5 bases). Trimming left V 5 bases short and J 0 bases short, with 11 bases between. There are 14 residues in the CDR3. Per the germline V gene, CDR1 is MNHEY and CDR2 is SMNVEV (reference sequence). CDR3 in amino acids: CASSPKAASYEQYF. CDR3 DNA sequence: TGTGCCAGCAGTCCCAAAGCGGCCTCCTACGAGCAGTACTTC.

The chain links TRBV10-1 to TRBJ2-3, with 7 bases matching TRBD2. The length of the CDR3 is 16 residues. Germline V gene data show CDR1 as WNHNN and CDR2 as SYGVQD (reference sequence). The V and J ends lost 3 bases and 5 bases, in that order; junction bases with no gene match: 11. The CDR3 bases are TGCGCCAGCAGTGAAGTCCCGGGACTAATCATAGATACGCAGTATTTT. Translating it yields CASSEVPGLIIDTQYF.

The CDR3 region is CASKAGENTGELFF. DNA of the CDR3: TGTGCCAGCAAAGCGGGTGAGAACACCGGGGAGCTGTTTTTT. The chain recombines TRBV2 with TRBJ2-2; TRBD2 is a possible D gene (6 bases). The CDR3 is 14 residues long. The germline V gene has CDR1 SNHLY and CDR2 FYNNEI. Trimming removed 7 bases at V and 1 base at J, with 10 bases between.

In nucleotides, the CDR3 is TGCGCCAGCAGCTTTTCTGGGTTCTACGAGCAGTACTTC. Encoded protein: CASSFSGFYEQYF. The V call is TRBV5-1, the J call TRBJ2-7; D is undetermined. V was clipped by 2 bases and J by 3 bases, with 9 bases between them. This CDR3 has 13 residues. Germline CDR1 SGHRS, CDR2 YFSETQ. Full variable domain (outside the CDR3, taken from reference TRBV5-1 and TRBJ2-7): KAGVTQTPRYLIKTRGQQVTLSCSPISGHRSVSWYQQTPGQGLQFLFEYFSETQRNKGNFPGRFSGRQFSNSRSEMNVSTLELGDSALYLCASSFSGFYEQYFGPGTRLTVT.

V is TRBV5-1 and J is TRBJ2-1; 14 nucleotides match TRBD2. This CDR3 comprises 18 residues. From germline, CDR1 is SGHRS and CDR2 YFSETQ. The V and J ends lost 1 base and 2 bases, in that order; junction bases with no gene match: 5. In DNA form, the CDR3 reads TGCGCCAGCAGCTTGAGTTCGACTAGCGGGGGGGCCTACAATGAGCAGTTCTTC. Translated: CASSLSSTSGGAYNEQFF.

V gene TRBV12-3 or TRBV12-4 combines with J gene TRBJ1-5, with 7 nucleotides matching TRBD1. This CDR3 has 13 residues. The trim removed 7 bases at V and 5 bases at J, leaving 5 bases unmatched. The chain's CDR3 is CASMAGGDQPQHF. CDR3 DNA: TGTGCCAGCATGGCAGGGGGGGATCAGCCCCAGCATTTT.

The chain has TRBV12-3 or TRBV12-4 and TRBJ2-1, with unresolved D. V dropped 6 bases and J dropped 5 bases, with 8 bases sitting between them. The length of the CDR3 is 12 residues. The CDR3 region is CASSLTNNEQFF. CDR3 bases: TGTGCCAGCAGCCTTACCAACAATGAGCAGTTCTTC.

The chain links TRBV19 to TRBJ2-6, with 7 bases aligning to TRBD1. Trimming removed 4 bases from V and 5 bases from J; junction bases left unmatched: 17. Germline CDR1 reads LNHDA; CDR2 reads SQIVND (reference sequence). The CDR3 is 19 residues long. The CDR3 sequence is CASSTGQEQFTGRANVLTF. DNA for the CDR3: TGTGCCAGTAGTACCGGACAGGAGCAATTCACTGGGAGGGCCAACGTCCTGACTTTC.

In this sample, this clone turned up a few times. The rearrangement links TRBV25-1 to TRBJ1-4, with D unclear. V lost 8 bases and J lost 0, with 10 bases in between. Per germline, CDR1 MGHDK and CDR2 SYGVNS. CDR3 length: 14 amino acids. The CDR3: CASGEGTTNEKLFF. The DNA of the CDR3 is TGTGCCAGCGGGGAGGGAACAACTAATGAAAAACTGTTTTTT.

The chain carries TRBV24-1 and TRBJ2-2, with D tentatively TRBD1 or TRBD2 (6 bases each). The V end was cut by 4 bases, the J end by 5 bases, with 10 bases between. The CDR3 loop spans 14 amino acids. CDR1 is KGHDR, CDR2 SFDVKD, per germline. The CDR3 DNA is TGTGCCACCAGTGAAGGGGGGATTACCGGGGAGCTGTTTTTT. Its translation is CATSEGGITGELFF.

V is TRBV30 and J is TRBJ2-7; D gene ambiguous. The CDR3 sequence is 12 residues long. From germline, CDR1 is GTSNPN and CDR2 SVGIG (reference sequence). V shed 0 bases and J shed 4 bases, with 7 bases lying between them. CDR3 sequence (DNA): TGTGCCTGGAGTGTATCCGGGTACGAGCAGTACTTC. Its translation: CAWSVSGYEQYF.

The CDR3 region is CASSQGVRTGSRNQPQHF. CDR3 sequence (DNA): TGCGCCAGCAGCCAAGGGGTGAGGACAGGCTCGCGTAATCAGCCCCAGCATTTT. The chain has TRBV4-1 and TRBJ1-5; 7 bases are shared with TRBD1. The CDR3 covers 18 residues. CDR1 MGHRA and CDR2 YSYEKL come from the germline V gene. J lost 4 bases, V lost 1 base, and 13 bases had no gene match.

The chain is built from TRBV6-1 and TRBJ1-1; unclear D gene. CDR3 length: 16 residues. Germline V CDR1 and CDR2: MNHNS, SASEGT. Trimming removed 2 bases at V and 0 bases at J, with 13 bases between. The CDR3 DNA follows: TGTGCCAGCAGTGAATCGCTTGGGCAGATGAACACTGAAGCTTTCTTT. Translation gives CASSESLGQMNTEAFF.

This clone has just a few counts. The rearrangement uses TRBV11-2 and TRBJ1-1; D ambiguous. Germline assignment: CDR1 SGHAT and CDR2 FQNNGV. Trimming pared 4 bases from V and 11 bases from J, leaving 17 bases between. The CDR3 consists of 13 residues. CDR3 sequence: CASSSRLYEGAFF. Here the CDR3 DNA reads TGTGCCAGCAGCTCCCGTCTCTACGAGGGCGCTTTCTTT.

The chain couples TRBV12-3 or TRBV12-4 to TRBJ2-2; D ambiguous. The ends were cut back, 6 bases at V and 7 bases at J, with 12 bases in the middle. The CDR3 has 13 residues. The CDR3 here is CASSVAPLGELFF. CDR3 nucleotides: TGTGCCAGCAGCGTGGCACCCCTCGGGGAGCTGTTTTTT.